The clone carrying this T cell receptor beta chain has only a few counts. As yet, its antigen is unknown. A clone one base away is much larger, so this may be a read error. The CDR3 extends over 14 amino acids. J lost 3 bases, V lost 3 bases, and 3 bases had no gene match. Germline V gene lookup returns CDR1 MDHEN and CDR2 SYDVKM. The data were taken from a study of T-cell memory formation after mild COVID-19. Study results and limitations: SARS-CoV-2 specificity was not confirmed for second-wave clones peaking on day 37.

5'RACE with constant-segment primers yielded barcoded, UMI-tagged TCR alpha and TCR beta cDNA libraries. TCRdb reanalysed the 5' RACE reads using MiXCR and keeps one entry per CDR3 protein. Found here are 250,000 to 350,000 distinct CDR3 sequences, 19% of them singletons; the top ten hold under 25%. The TCR originated in a man in his late teens or twenties who had mild COVID-19 (a few samples of this study predate the infection). Cell type and time point are not known. The V and J genes are TRBV28 and TRBJ1-2; 8 positions agree with TRBD1. What was sequenced was PBMCs or a T cell subset sorted from them (not recorded which). CDR3 in amino acids: CASSFQGADYGYTF. CDR3 nucleotides: TGTGCCAGCAGTTTCCAGGGGGCTGACTATGGCTACACCTTC.